The 10 T cell receptor beta chains in this list originate from one sample, sequenced in a study of post-analysis software for immune sequencing data. Regarding the study as a whole: Controls had lower frequencies than patients of 4 or 5 TRBV segments, which included TRBV5-6, TRBV5-1 and TRBV20-1.

These receptors' targets are unknown. The TCR beta cDNA libraries contained unique molecular identifiers. One entry per CDR3 protein, called by TCRdb with MiXCR from the PCR reads. This sample has 450,000 or so distinct CDR3 sequences, with 45% found just once. What was sequenced was blood. The receptors stem from a girl between 10 and 17 years old with multiple sclerosis.

The chain has TRBV5-1 and TRBJ1-2, with D tentatively TRBD1 (5 bases). Between the trimmed V and J ends, which lost 0 bases and 4 bases, there was a span of 13 bases. Germline CDR1 reads SGHRS; CDR2 reads YFSETQ. The CDR3 has 15 amino acids. CDR3 DNA: TGCGCCAGCAGCTTGGCCGCGGACAAAGGCTATGGCTACACCTTC. It specifies CASSLAADKGYGYTF.

This chain connects TRBV28 to TRBJ2-7; 8 bases fit TRBD2. The J segment lost 5 bases and the V segment lost 9 bases, leaving 15 bases of the junction unmatched. This CDR3 has 15 residues. Germline V lookup: CDR1 MDHEN, CDR2 SYDVKM. CDR3 residues: CASRTSGRNTHEQYF. Here the CDR3 DNA reads TGTGCCAGTCGGACGAGCGGGAGAAACACCCACGAGCAGTACTTC.

The genes are TRBV5-1 and TRBJ2-1; 9 bases are a match to TRBD1. Germline-derived CDR1 and CDR2 are SGHRS and YFSETQ. The CDR3 has 15 residues. Losses at the gene ends were 4 bases for V and 6 bases for J; bases not matched to a gene: 8. The DNA of the CDR3 is TGCGCCAGCAGCAACGGACAGGGGTCCGCCAATGAGCAGTTCTTC. Its translation: CASSNGQGSANEQFF.

The J gene is TRBJ2-7, the V gene TRBV6-6; TRBD2 matches 8 bases. Germline V gives CDR1 MNHNY, CDR2 SVGAGI (reference sequence). The CDR3 runs to 15 residues. Trimming cost V 0 bases and J 6 bases; bases outside gene matches: 7. For the CDR3, the DNA is TGTGCCAGCAGTTACTCGCGCGCGGGAGGTTCCGAGCAGTACTTC. Protein sequence: CASSYSRAGGSEQYF.

This clonotype has just one count. The V call is TRBV7-2, the J call TRBJ1-4; a weak D match, TRBD1 (5 bases). Germline V lookup: CDR1 SGHTA, CDR2 FQGNSA. V was cut by 3 bases and J by 7 bases, with 12 bases left in between. The CDR3 sequence is 14 residues long. The CDR3 loop is CASSFGRASEKLFF. Written as DNA, the CDR3 is TGTGCCAGCAGCTTTGGCAGGGCGAGTGAAAAACTGTTTTTT.

A few counts support this clonotype. This sequence joins TRBV7-3 and TRBJ2-5, with 7 nucleotides matching TRBD1. The length of the CDR3 is 15 residues. Looked up from germline, CDR1 is SGHTA and CDR2 is FQGTGA. V lost 1 base and J lost 4; bases outside the gene matches: 6. The CDR3 DNA follows: TGTGCCAGCAGCTTAAATCAGGGGGTGGGAGAGACCCAGTACTTC. It translates to CASSLNQGVGETQYF.

V gene TRBV7-9 combines with J gene TRBJ1-5; a weak D match, TRBD1 (6 bases). The ends were cut back, 4 bases at V and 6 bases at J, with 19 bases in the middle. The CDR3 has 16 residues. From germline, CDR1 is SEHNR and CDR2 FQNEAQ (reference sequence). CDR3 DNA: TGTGCCAGCAGCTCAACCCAGGGGTATGACACTCAGCCCCAGCATTTT. Amino acid sequence: CASSSTQGYDTQPQHF.

This clonotype showed up many times. The chain couples TRBV29-1 to TRBJ2-1; 10 bases map to TRBD2. The ends lost 5 bases at V and 9 bases at J; junction bases unmatched: 10. This CDR3 is 14 amino acids long. CDR1 is SQVTM and CDR2 is ANQGSEA in the germline V gene. CDR3 coding DNA: TGCAGCGTTTGGATGAGCGGGAGGGAGCGTGAGCAGTTCTTC. This codes for CSVWMSGREREQFF.

The chain has TRBV12-3 or TRBV12-4 and TRBJ2-5, with D perhaps matching TRBD2 (5 bases). The DNA matches TRBJ2-7 better at its end, which makes the J call doubtful. The CDR3 runs 14 residues. CDR3 sequence reads: CASSLGVASNEQYF. CDR3 DNA: TGTGCCAGCAGTTTAGGTGTGGCTAGCAACGAGCAGTACTTC.

The chain joins TRBV7-9 to TRBJ1-2, with 9 bases aligning to TRBD1. J lost 8 bases, V lost 5 bases, and 9 bases had no gene match. Germline values: CDR1 SEHNR, CDR2 FQNEAQ (reference sequence). This CDR3 is 14 amino acids long. CDR3 bases: TGTGCCAGCAGCGAAAACGACAGGGGGACAGGCTACACCTTC. It encodes CASSENDRGTGYTF.